The rows below give T cell receptor beta chains drawn from one sample of a study of post-analysis software for immune sequencing data. TCRdb passed the PCR reads through MiXCR, listing each CDR3 protein once. The sample comprises about 460,000 distinct CDR3 sequences, roughly 45% of which are singletons, and 9.5% to 13% rests with the top ten. The source material was blood. The receptor set was obtained from a girl aged 5 to 17 with multiple sclerosis. Each CDR3 is given with its conserved first and last residue. The D gene is left open where the match is weak. The size of a clone is reported for some rows only, either as once, few or many, or as a class for expanded clones.

TRBV19,TRBD2,TRBJ2-7,.,TGTGCCAGTAGTACTACTAGCGGGATAAACGAGCAGTACTTC,CASSTTSGINEQYF
TRBV5-1,TRBD2,TRBJ2-7,.,TGCGCCAGCGGCTTGGACGGGAGGAGGGTTGGCGAGCAGTACTTC,CASGLDGRRVGEQYF
TRBV25-1,.,TRBJ2-7,.,TGTGCCAGCAGTCGTGAATGGGGCGAGCAGTACTTC,CASSREWGEQYF
TRBV5-4,TRBD2,TRBJ2-3,.,TGTGCCAGCAGGTCGGGAGGGCAGAGCACAGATACGCAGTATTTT,CASRSGGQSTDTQYF
TRBV12-3/TRBV12-4,.,TRBJ2-3,.,TGTGCCAGCAAGACTAGCACAGATACGCAGTATTTT,CASKTSTDTQYF
TRBV12-3/TRBV12-4,TRBD1,TRBJ2-7,.,TGTGCCAGCAGTCCTACCGGGACAGGGAACGAGCAGTACTTC,CASSPTGTGNEQYF
TRBV7-3,.,TRBJ2-5,many,TGTGCCAGCAGCTTAACTCCTAGCGTTGAGACCCAGTACTTC,CASSLTPSVETQYF
TRBV7-9,.,TRBJ2-7,.,TGTGCCAGCAGCACCAGAGACGAGCAGTACTTC,CASSTRDEQYF
TRBV3-1,.,TRBJ2-7,few,TGTGCCAGCAGCCAAGATCCCACCTACGAGCAGTACTTC,CASSQDPTYEQYF
TRBV7-2,TRBD1,TRBJ2-7,.,TGTGCCAGCAGCTTAGCGAGTCAGGGGGCTACCTACGAGCAGTACTTC,CASSLASQGATYEQYF
TRBV20-1,TRBD1,TRBJ1-2,.,TGCAGTGCTAGAGATGACAGGGCGAGAGATGGCTACACCTTC,CSARDDRARDGYTF
TRBV15,TRBD1,TRBJ1-4,.,TGTGCCACCAGCCACGGGACAGAAGCAACTAATGAAAAACTGTTTTTT,CATSHGTEATNEKLFF
TRBV20-1,TRBD2,TRBJ2-1,.,TGCAGTGCTAGAGAGGTAGGGGGACTAGCGGGATACAATGAGCAGTTCTTC,CSAREVGGLAGYNEQFF
TRBV15,.,TRBJ2-7,.,TGTGCCACCAGCAGAGATACGGACTACGAGCAGTACTTC,CATSRDTDYEQYF
TRBV29-1,.,TRBJ1-2,few,TGCAGCGTTGAAGATCCGTCCTATGGCTACACCTTC,CSVEDPSYGYTF
TRBV20-1,TRBD1,TRBJ2-7,.,TGCAGTGCTAAGGGACAGGGGGTTTACGAGCAGTACTTC,CSAKGQGVYEQYF
TRBV10-3,.,TRBJ2-5,.,TGTGCCACCACTCGCCGGGACGTCAGAAGTCCCGAACAAGAGACTCAGTACTTC,CATTRRDVRSPEQETQYF
TRBV7-2,.,TRBJ1-2,.,TGTGCCAGCAGCTACTCCCGCGAAGGGGGGGAGGGCTACACCTTC,CASSYSREGGEGYTF
TRBV20-1,TRBD2,TRBJ2-5,.,TGCAGTGCCACCCTAGCGGGAGCTGGGAATGAGCAGTACTTC,CSATLAGAGNEQYF
TRBV7-9,.,TRBJ2-6,few,TGTGCCAGCAGCTTAGAAGAAGAGTCGGGGTCTGGGGCCAACGTCCTGACTTTC,CASSLEEESGSGANVLTF
TRBV6-5,.,TRBJ2-7,few,TGTGCCAGCAGCCGCTCGGGAGACAACTACGAGCAGTACTTC,CASSRSGDNYEQYF
TRBV12-3/TRBV12-4,.,TRBJ1-6,.,TGTGCCAGCAGTGCGACTGGGCCTTCACCCCTCCACTTT,CASSATGPSPLHF
TRBV25-1,.,TRBJ2-7,few,TGTGCCAGCAGTGAATCAGGCGGGGCCTACGAGCAGTACTTC,CASSESGGAYEQYF
TRBV29-1,TRBD1,TRBJ1-2,few,TGCAGCGTCGCGGGACAGGGGGTGGATGGCTACACCTTC,CSVAGQGVDGYTF
TRBV9,TRBD1,TRBJ2-7,.,TGTGCCAGCAGCGTGGCTACAAGGACAGGTCAGTCCGAGCAGTACTTC,CASSVATRTGQSEQYF
TRBV6-2/TRBV6-3,.,TRBJ1-6,.,TGTGCCAGCAGCTCCGACACCCGGAGGGATAATTCACCCCTCCACTTT,CASSSDTRRDNSPLHF
TRBV5-6,.,TRBJ2-4,.,TGTGCCAACAGCTTGAGGGGGACGCTAGCCAAAAACATTCAGTACTTC,CANSLRGTLAKNIQYF
TRBV12-3/TRBV12-4,.,TRBJ2-3,.,TGTGCCAGTGGAAGACTGTACACAGATACGCAGTATTTT,CASGRLYTDTQYF
TRBV7-9,.,TRBJ2-7,.,TGTGCCAGCAGCCCAGCCTTTGAGCAGTACTTC,CASSPAFEQYF
TRBV20-1,.,TRBJ2-5,.,TGCAGTGCTACCCCAAGGGACCCCAGAGAGCAGTACTTC,CSATPRDPREQYF
TRBV5-1,.,TRBJ2-7,.,TGCGCCAGCAGCCCCCGGGACATTGCGAACGAGCAGTACTTC,CASSPRDIANEQYF
TRBV6-5,TRBD2,TRBJ2-1,.,TGTGCCAGCAGTTACGAGCGGGAGCTCTACAATGAGCAGTTCTTC,CASSYERELYNEQFF
TRBV3-1,.,TRBJ2-1,few,TGTGCCAGCAGCCTTAGGACCGGGGGTGAGCAGTTCTTC,CASSLRTGGEQFF
TRBV27,TRBD1,TRBJ1-5,few,TGTGCCAGTAGTTGGACAGGGGGCAATCAGCCCCAGCATTTT,CASSWTGGNQPQHF
TRBV4-2,.,TRBJ1-2,.,TGTGCCAGCAGCCAAGCCAGGGTACGAGTTGGCTACACCTTC,CASSQARVRVGYTF
TRBV11-2,TRBD1,TRBJ2-5,.,TGTGCCAGCAGCTTAGATTCCGGGACAGTCAAAGAGACCCAGTACTTC,CASSLDSGTVKETQYF
TRBV27,.,TRBJ2-1,few,TGTGCCAGCAGGCCGACCACAGGGCGCACCTACAATGAGCAGTTCTTC,CASRPTTGRTYNEQFF
TRBV12-3/TRBV12-4,.,TRBJ1-2,.,TGTGCCAGCAGCCCATCCTCCGCAGACTATGGCTACACCTTC,CASSPSSADYGYTF
TRBV5-1,.,TRBJ1-2,.,TGCGCCAGCAGCTTGGATCAGGGAGTCTATGGCTACACCTTC,CASSLDQGVYGYTF
TRBV7-3,.,TRBJ2-5,.,TGTGCCAGCAGCTTAAGTGTGGGGTCCGGGGGGGACAGTGGGACCCAGTACTTC,CASSLSVGSGGDSGTQYF
TRBV20-1,TRBD2,TRBJ2-5,.,TGCAGTGCGGCTCAACTAGCGGGAGTGGTAGAGACCCAGTACTTC,CSAAQLAGVVETQYF
TRBV7-8,TRBD2,TRBJ2-3,.,TGTGCCAGCAGCCGACAACCGGGACTAGCGGACACAGATACGCAGTATTTT,CASSRQPGLADTDTQYF
TRBV7-2,.,TRBJ2-5,.,TGTGCCAGCAGTTATAAGACAGAGCCCCTAGAGACCCAGTACTTC,CASSYKTEPLETQYF
TRBV2,TRBD1,TRBJ1-1,.,TGTGCCAGCAGCCCCCTGGAGGGACAGAGTGAAGCTTTCTTT,CASSPLEGQSEAFF
TRBV7-9,.,TRBJ1-5,few,TGTGCCAGCAGCTTAGCCGGGGAGGGCAATCAGCCCCAGCATTTT,CASSLAGEGNQPQHF
TRBV6-5,.,TRBJ2-3,few,TGTGCCAGCAGTGAGACTAGTACCCTTCGTACGCAGTATTTT,CASSETSTLRTQYF
TRBV5-1,TRBD2,TRBJ2-1,.,TGCGCCAGCAGCTTTTTGGGTAGCGGGATGTACAATGAGCAGTTCTTC,CASSFLGSGMYNEQFF
TRBV7-3,.,TRBJ2-5,.,TGTGCCAGCAGCTTTAATCTAGGAGAGACCCAGTACTTC,CASSFNLGETQYF
TRBV6-5,.,TRBJ2-3,.,TGTGCCAGCAGTTACTGGCGGGGTAGCACAGATACGCAGTATTTT,CASSYWRGSTDTQYF
TRBV5-6,TRBD1,TRBJ2-1,.,TGTGCCAGCGGCTATTCCCCGGGACAGGGATCCTACAATGAGCAGTTCTTC,CASGYSPGQGSYNEQFF
TRBV5-6,.,TRBJ2-7,.,TGTGCCAGCAGCTTGCCAGAGGGAGCCCACGAGCAGTACTTC,CASSLPEGAHEQYF